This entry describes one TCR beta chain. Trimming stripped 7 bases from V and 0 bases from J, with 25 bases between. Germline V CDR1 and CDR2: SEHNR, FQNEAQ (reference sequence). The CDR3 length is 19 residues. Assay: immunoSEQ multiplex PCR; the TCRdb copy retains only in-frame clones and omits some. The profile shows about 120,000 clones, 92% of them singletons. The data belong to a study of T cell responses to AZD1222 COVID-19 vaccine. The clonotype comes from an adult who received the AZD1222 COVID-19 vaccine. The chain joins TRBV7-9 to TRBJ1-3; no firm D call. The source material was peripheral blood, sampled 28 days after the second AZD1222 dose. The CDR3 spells CASNPLVPGPWASGNTIYF. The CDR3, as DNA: TGTGCCAGCAACCCATTAGTACCGGGCCCATGGGCCTCTGGAAACACCATATATTTT.